The 25 T cell receptor beta chains reported below all come from one sample, sequenced in a study of regulatory T cells in long-lasting Graves disease. Building the TCR beta libraries relied on iRepertoire HTBI primers, and CDR3 regions underwent Arm-PCR. TCRdb reanalysed the multiplex PCR reads using MiXCR and keeps one entry per CDR3 protein. The repertoire holds about 620,000 distinct CDR3 sequences, with less than 20% as singletons. Time point indicated: newly diagnosed GD, antithyroid drugs for less than 3 months. Extracted RNA from PBMCs served as the source of the TCR library. The same data also went into a second study, on T cells in Graves' hyperthyroidism and ophthalmopathy.

Sample: peripheral blood mononuclear cells (PBMCs), taken at new diagnosis, from a patient treated with antithyroid drugs. These TCRs come from a woman aged 25 to 45 with Graves disease.

In its sample, this clonotype was seen many times. This sequence joins TRBV11-2 and TRBJ2-7, with 10 bases aligning to TRBD1. The CDR3 length is 15 residues. Trimming at V came to 7 bases and at J to 7 bases, leaving 13 bases not matched to a gene. Looked up from germline, CDR1 is SGHAT and CDR2 is FQNNGV. The CDR3, as DNA: TGTGCCAGCACCCCCGGGCGACAGGGGGCTGAGGAGCAGTACTTC. Its translation is CASTPGRQGAEEQYF.

This clonotype was observed many times. The chain recombines TRBV20-1 with TRBJ1-2, with D maybe TRBD1 (6 bases). The CDR3 is 16 residues long. Germline CDR1 reads DFQATT; CDR2 reads SNEGSKA (reference sequence). V was clipped by 3 bases and J by 1 base, with 18 bases between them. The CDR3 sequence is CSASTRGGGGNYGYTF. For the CDR3, the DNA is TGCAGTGCTAGCACTCGAGGGGGGGGCGGTAACTATGGCTACACCTTC.

At least ten counts were recorded for this clonotype. The chain recombines TRBV5-1 with TRBJ1-5, with unresolved D. The CDR3 contains 14 residues. V lost 4 bases and J 6 bases, leaving 14 bases between the germline ends. Germline V lookup: CDR1 SGHRS, CDR2 YFSETQ. CDR3 DNA: TGCGCCAGCAGCCCCGGGCAGGAAAGTCAGCCCCAGCATTTT. Protein: CASSPGQESQPQHF.

This clonotype was counted ten times or more. The chain recombines TRBV29-1 with TRBJ1-1; 7 bases fit TRBD1. CDR3 length: 13 amino acids. Germline CDR1 reads SQVTM; CDR2 reads ANQGSEA. For the CDR3, the DNA is TGCAGGATTACAGGGGCGAGGGGCACTGAAGCTTTCTTT. Translating gives CRITGARGTEAFF.

This clonotype was picked up many times. The CDR3 loop reads CSARGRTGENEQFF. CDR3 DNA sequence: TGCAGTGCTAGAGGCCGGACAGGGGAGAATGAGCAGTTCTTC. This chain joins TRBV20-1 and TRBJ2-1; 9 bases are a match to TRBD1. V gave up 1 base and J gave up 7 bases; unmatched junction bases: 5. Germline V lookup: CDR1 DFQATT, CDR2 SNEGSKA (reference sequence). This CDR3 region has 14 residues.

This clonotype was observed a few times. The chain employs TRBV7-6 and TRBJ2-5, with a possible D match to TRBD1 (5 bases). The germline gives CDR1 SGHVS, CDR2 FNYEAQ. The CDR3 is 18 residues long. Trimming shortened V by 1 base and J by 4 bases, and 22 bases separated the two germline ends. The CDR3 loop is CASSLVAGLGAFGETQYF. In nucleotides, the CDR3 is TGTGCCAGCAGCTTAGTTGCAGGGCTAGGGGCATTCGGAGAGACCCAGTACTTC. The variable domain in full, with the rest retrieved from reference TRBV7-6 and TRBJ2-5, is GAGVSQSPRYKVTKRGQDVALRCDPISGHVSLYWYRQALGQGPEFLTYFNYEAQQDKSGLPNDRFSAERPEGSISTLTIQRTEQRDSAMYRCASSLVAGLGAFGETQYFGPGTRLLVL.

This rearrangement joins TRBV20-1 to TRBJ2-1, with 7 bases lining up with TRBD2. With 6 bases clipped from V and 8 bases from J, the junction kept 10 bases outside the gene matches. The germline V gene has CDR1 DFQATT and CDR2 SNEGSKA (reference sequence). CDR3 length equals 13 residues. CDR3 protein: CSAAAGVADEQFF. The CDR3 DNA follows: TGCAGTGCAGCGGCGGGAGTAGCGGATGAGCAGTTCTTC.

A few counts support this clonotype. CDR3: CASSPRLARRDEQFF. The CDR3 DNA follows: TGTGCCAGCAGCCCCCGACTAGCCCGAAGGGATGAGCAGTTCTTC. V and J are TRBV11-3 and TRBJ2-1, with TRBD2 matching 7 bases. The CDR3 covers 15 residues. After removal of 5 bases from V and 8 bases from J, the junction contained 12 bases not matched to a gene. The germline CDR1 and CDR2 sequences are SGHNT and YENEEA.

The chain has TRBV18 and TRBJ2-7, with 8 bases fitting TRBD1. Germline V gene sequence: CDR1 KGHSH, CDR2 LQKENI. The CDR3 has 15 residues. Germline trimming cut 3 bases from V and 6 bases from J; bases unmatched to any gene: 10. CDR3 sequence: CASSPQGATSGEQYF. CDR3 in DNA: TGTGCCAGCTCACCCCAGGGGGCCACCTCTGGCGAGCAGTACTTC.

The chain employs TRBV20-1 and TRBJ2-2; D ambiguous. In germline, CDR1 is DFQATT, CDR2 SNEGSKA (reference sequence). Trimming took 3 bases from V and 0 from J, leaving 8 bases between them. The CDR3 consists of 14 residues. CDR3 region: CSASSRSNTGELFF. CDR3 DNA sequence: TGCAGTGCTAGTTCGAGATCGAACACCGGGGAGCTGTTTTTT.

This clonotype was counted a few times. The rearrangement joins TRBV5-1 to TRBJ1-5, with D possibly being TRBD1 (6 bases). Per germline, CDR1 SGHRS and CDR2 YFSETQ. Trimming took off 0 bases at V and 6 bases at J, with 13 bases between the two ends. The CDR3 sequence is 15 residues long. The CDR3 loop is CASSLEGVAGQPQHF. The CDR3 DNA reads TGCGCCAGCAGCTTGGAGGGGGTAGCGGGTCAGCCCCAGCATTTT. Filled out from reference TRBV5-1 and TRBJ1-5, the complete variable domain reads KAGVTQTPRYLIKTRGQQVTLSCSPISGHRSVSWYQQTPGQGLQFLFEYFSETQRNKGNFPGRFSGRQFSNSRSEMNVSTLELGDSALYLCASSLEGVAGQPQHFGDGTRLSIL.

The sample holds many counts of this clonotype. The rearrangement uses TRBV7-2 and TRBJ2-7; 9 bases are shared with TRBD2. CDR3 size: 16 residues. V trimming: 1 base; J trimming: 1 base; junction bases outside the gene matches: 5. Germline-derived CDR1 and CDR2 are SGHTA and FQGNSA. In DNA form, the CDR3 reads TGTGCCAGCAGCTTAGGCGCGACTAGCGGATCCTACGAGCAGTACTTC. It specifies CASSLGATSGSYEQYF.

This clonotype has ten or more counts. The V call is TRBV3-1, the J call TRBJ1-1; TRBD1 matches 12 bases. The germline V gene has CDR1 LGHDT and CDR2 YNNKEL (reference sequence). V shed 0 bases and J 7 bases; nucleotides not matched to a gene: 3. The CDR3 sequence is 15 residues long. The CDR3 here is CASSQDGDRGREAFF. For the CDR3, the DNA is TGTGCCAGCAGCCAAGATGGGGACAGGGGGCGTGAAGCTTTCTTT. Filled out from reference TRBV3-1 and TRBJ1-1, the complete variable domain reads DTAVSQTPKYLVTQMGNDKSIKCEQNLGHDTMYWYKQDSKKFLKIMFSYNNKELIINETVPNRFSPKSPDKAHLNLHINSLELGDSAVYFCASSQDGDRGREAFFGQGTRLTVV.

This clonotype was seen at least ten times. The V and J genes are TRBV29-1 and TRBJ2-7, with TRBD1 matching over 8 bases. V dropped 5 bases and J dropped 5; count of bases not matched to a gene: 8. Germline V gives CDR1 SQVTM, CDR2 ANQGSEA. This CDR3 has 13 residues. The CDR3 loop reads CSVQGQGSHEQYF. The CDR3 DNA sequence: TGCAGCGTTCAAGGACAGGGATCGCACGAGCAGTACTTC.

This chain uses TRBV20-1 with TRBJ1-5; 7 nucleotides match TRBD1. Unmatched junction bases numbered 9, after V lost 3 bases and J lost 1 base. This CDR3 has 16 residues. In germline, CDR1 is DFQATT, CDR2 SNEGSKA (reference sequence). The CDR3 DNA reads as TGCAGTGCTAGTGGGCGGGGCAGGGGGAGCAATCAGCCCCAGCATTTT. As protein: CSASGRGRGSNQPQHF.

This clonotype was recorded many times. The V and J genes are TRBV11-2 and TRBJ2-3; D tentatively fits TRBD1 or TRBD2 (5 bases each). The CDR3 runs 15 residues. Between the trimmed V and J ends, which lost 4 bases and 6 bases, there was a span of 17 bases. The germline gives CDR1 SGHAT, CDR2 FQNNGV. CDR3 bases: TGTGCCAGCAGCTCGTTCCCGGGACCTCAGGATACGCAGTATTTT. This translates into CASSSFPGPQDTQYF.

This clonotype was counted between two and nine times. Here the CDR3 omits its conserved ending phenylalanine or tryptophan, so a read error is the likely source. The chain carries TRBV7-2 and TRBJ1-1; D gene uncertain. Germline V gives CDR1 SGHTA, CDR2 FQGNSA. The CDR3 covers 19 residues. The V end lost 1 base, the J end lost 1 base, and 22 bases lay between the germline ends. The CDR3 sequence is CASSLGSLLRRRANTEAFS. The CDR3 DNA follows: TGTGCCAGCAGCTTAGGCTCCCTTTTGAGGCGACGGGCGAACACTGAAGCTTTCTCT.

This clonotype showed up many times. V gene TRBV9 combines with J gene TRBJ2-7; 9 nucleotides align to TRBD1. This CDR3 spans 16 amino acids. Germline CDR1 is SGDLS and CDR2 is YYNGEE. J was trimmed by 4 bases and V by 0 bases; bases with no gene match: 8. Written as DNA, the CDR3 is TGTGCCAGCAGCGTAGGGACGGGACAGGGATGGTACGAGCAGTACTTC. Translated: CASSVGTGQGWYEQYF.

This clonotype was picked up a small number of times. The chain recombines TRBV19 with TRBJ1-6; D gene unclear. The V and J ends lost 3 bases and 7 bases respectively, with 10 bases between them. CDR3 length equals 14 residues. Germline V lookup: CDR1 LNHDA, CDR2 SQIVND (reference sequence). The CDR3 reads CASSMDGKNSPLHF. CDR3 coding DNA: TGTGCCAGTAGTATGGACGGAAAGAATTCACCCCTCCACTTT.

This chain links TRBV15 with TRBJ2-7; D tentatively reads TRBD1 or TRBD2 (5 bases each). CDR1 and CDR2 from the germline V gene are LNHNV and YYDKDF (reference sequence). The CDR3 is made up of 12 amino acids. Trimming removed 5 bases at V and 6 bases at J, with 11 bases between. The CDR3 protein is CATSEGPLEQYF. The DNA of the CDR3 is TGTGCCACCAGCGAGGGGCCCCTCGAGCAGTACTTC.

This clonotype appeared many times. This chain uses TRBV12-5 with TRBJ2-7, with a possible D match to TRBD2 (6 bases). Trimming shortened V by 1 base and J by 3 bases, and 19 bases separated the two germline ends. The CDR3 length is 17 residues. Per germline, CDR1 LGHNT and CDR2 FRNRAP. The CDR3 DNA reads TGTGCTAGTGGTTTGGCTCCCAGTCCGGGAGCAGACTACGAGCAGTACTTC. Protein product: CASGLAPSPGADYEQYF. The full variable domain, rest sourced from reference TRBV12-5 and TRBJ2-7, is DARVTQTPRHKVTEMGQEVTMRCQPILGHNTVFWYRQTMMQGLELLAYFRNRAPLDDSGMPKDRFSAEMPDATLATLKIQPSEPRDSAVYFCASGLAPSPGADYEQYFGPGTRLTVT.

This clonotype was seen ten or more times. The chain links TRBV6-9 to TRBJ1-4; no clear D gene. V was pared by 3 bases and J by 4 bases, with 6 bases between. CDR1 is MNHGY, CDR2 SVAAGI, per germline. This CDR3 has 13 amino acids. The CDR3 loop reads CASSYRSNEKLFF. In nucleotides, the CDR3 is TGTGCCAGCAGTTACCGAAGTAATGAAAAACTGTTTTTT.

This clonotype has a handful of counts. The J gene is TRBJ1-2, the V gene TRBV19, with 8 bases that match TRBD1. Germline CDR1 LNHDA, CDR2 SQIVND (reference sequence). Germline trimming cut 3 bases from V and 3 bases from J; bases unmatched to any gene: 3. The CDR3 length is 14 residues. CDR3 bases: TGTGCCAGTAGTATCTCAGGGGGCGACTATGGCTACACCTTC. This translates into CASSISGGDYGYTF. The full variable domain, in which reference TRBV19 and TRBJ1-2 provide the parts outside the CDR3, is DGGITQSPKYLFRKEGQNVTLSCEQNLNHDAMYWYRQDPGQGLRLIYYSQIVNDFQKGDIAEGYSVSREKKESFPLTVTSAQKNPTAFYLCASSISGGDYGYTFGSGTRLTVV.

This sequence joins TRBV18 and TRBJ2-7; 12 bases map to TRBD2. Germline values: CDR1 KGHSH, CDR2 LQKENI. This CDR3 region has 16 residues. After removal of 0 bases from V and 6 bases from J, the junction contained 6 bases not matched to a gene. CDR3 bases: TGTGCCAGCTCACCACCGAGACTAGCGGGAGTGGGCGAGCAGTACTTC. Amino acids: CASSPPRLAGVGEQYF. Full variable domain (outside the CDR3, taken from reference TRBV18 and TRBJ2-7): NAGVMQNPRHLVRRRGQEARLRCSPMKGHSHVYWYRQLPEEGLKFMVYLQKENIIDESGMPKERFSAEFPKEGPSILRIQQVVRGDSAAYFCASSPPRLAGVGEQYFGPGTRLTVT.

The CDR3 reads CSASETGKIYGYTF. The DNA for the CDR3 is TGCAGTGCCTCCGAGACAGGGAAGATCTATGGCTACACCTTC. The chain recombines TRBV20-1 with TRBJ1-2, with 7 nucleotides matching TRBD1. In germline, CDR1 is DFQATT, CDR2 SNEGSKA (reference sequence). The trim removed 6 bases at V and 4 bases at J, leaving 11 bases unmatched. This CDR3 has 14 residues.